These 8 T cell receptor beta chains were sequenced from one sample in a study of blood T cell repertoires in COVID-19. Assay used: immunoSEQ multiplex PCR; TCRdb lists only in-frame clones, some missing. Found here are tens of thousands of clones, 55% to 70% of them singletons; the top ten hold 8.8%. Sequences were obtained from peripheral blood. The source is a woman in her sixties or seventies with acute or convalescent COVID-19.

The rearrangement uses TRBV7-9 and TRBJ2-5; TRBD2 agrees at 7 bases. Germline loops: CDR1 SEHNR, CDR2 FQNEAQ (reference sequence). The CDR3 consists of 13 residues. The V and J ends lost 2 bases and 3 bases, in that order; junction bases with no gene match: 0. DNA of the CDR3: TGTGCCAGCAGCTTACGGGGGGAAGAGACCCAGTACTTC. Its translation is CASSLRGEETQYF.

The chain uses TRBV6-5 and TRBJ2-7, with 7 bases that match TRBD2. This CDR3 spans 14 amino acids. Per the germline V gene, CDR1 is MNHEY and CDR2 is SVGAGI. Trimming removed 6 bases from V and 6 bases from J; junction bases left unmatched: 11. DNA for the CDR3: TGTGCCAGCAGCGGGACTAAAGCCTTCTCCGAGCAGTACTTC. This sequence encodes CASSGTKAFSEQYF.

The chain combines TRBV2 with TRBJ2-3; 13 bases are shared with TRBD2. Unmatched junction bases numbered 3, after V lost 6 bases and J lost 0 bases. The CDR3 sequence is 16 residues long. CDR1 and CDR2 from the germline V gene are SNHLY and FYNNEI. Here the CDR3 reads CASRGGLAGSTDTQYF. For the CDR3, the DNA is TGTGCCAGCAGGGGGGGACTAGCGGGGAGCACAGATACGCAGTATTTT. Complete variable domain (other parts from reference TRBV2 and TRBJ2-3): EPEVTQTPSHQVTQMGQEVILRCVPISNHLYFYWYRQILGQKVEFLVSFYNNEISEKSEIFDDQFSVERPDGSNFTLKIRSTKLEDSAMYFCASRGGLAGSTDTQYFGPGTRLTVL.

J is TRBJ2-2 and V is TRBV4-1; D possibly corresponds to TRBD1 (5 bases). V was trimmed by 3 bases and J by 5 bases, leaving 13 bases between them. CDR3 length: 15 amino acids. Germline loops: CDR1 MGHRA, CDR2 YSYEKL. The CDR3 DNA reads TGCGCCAGCAGCCACCACTCGTCAGGGACCGGGGAGCTGTTTTTT. Its translation is CASSHHSSGTGELFF.

The chain has TRBV6-5 and TRBJ1-5; TRBD1 matches at 7 bases. V was clipped by 2 bases and J by 4 bases; unmatched bases: 5. Germline CDR1 reads MNHEY; CDR2 reads SVGAGI. The CDR3 loop spans 15 amino acids. This chain's CDR3 is CASSYTRDRNQPQHF. DNA for the CDR3: TGTGCCAGCAGTTACACCCGGGACAGAAATCAGCCCCAGCATTTT.

The chain combines TRBV24-1 with TRBJ2-5, with 7 bases matching TRBD2. Germline CDR1 reads KGHDR; CDR2 reads SFDVKD. This CDR3 is 13 amino acids long. Trimming took 5 bases from V and 5 from J; bases not matched to a gene: 4. The CDR3: CATSGGGSETQYF. Here the CDR3 DNA reads TGTGCCACCAGTGGGGGGGGGAGCGAGACCCAGTACTTC.

The chain uses TRBV28 and TRBJ2-7; weak D call: TRBD1 (6 bases). The V end was cut by 6 bases, the J end by 0 bases, with 18 bases between. Germline V gene data show CDR1 as MDHEN and CDR2 as SYDVKM. This CDR3 is built from 16 residues. The CDR3, as DNA: TGTGCCAGCAGCCTGAAATTACTGACAGGCTCCTACGAGCAGTACTTC. This translates into CASSLKLLTGSYEQYF.

The CDR3 is CASSGAGTFEGQETQYF. CDR3 bases: TGTGCCAGCTCAGGGGCAGGGACTTTCGAGGGGCAAGAGACCCAGTACTTC. The genes are TRBV18 and TRBJ2-5, with TRBD2 as a possible D gene (6 bases). Germline CDR1 reads KGHSH; CDR2 reads LQKENI. This CDR3 is 17 amino acids long. V was pared by 5 bases and J by 2 bases, with 21 bases between.